These 10 T cell receptor beta chains came from one sample sequenced in a study of blood T cell repertoires in COVID-19. Here immunoSEQ multiplex PCR was the method, and the copy in TCRdb shows in-frame clones only, minus some. This table holds 85,000 to 90,000 clones, 89% found once. Material: peripheral blood. The receptors originated from a woman of 80 years or more with active COVID-19.

The chain recombines TRBV5-1 with TRBJ2-7; 7 bases are a match to TRBD2. Unmatched junction bases numbered 14, after V lost 6 bases and J lost 2 bases. Germline loops: CDR1 SGHRS, CDR2 YFSETQ. This CDR3 has 16 residues. As DNA, the CDR3 is TGCGCCAGCAAGGTCCAGCCCTCCAGCGGGGCCTACGAGCAGTACTTC. Encoded protein: CASKVQPSSGAYEQYF.

V and J are TRBV5-4 and TRBJ2-7; 7 positions agree with TRBD2. Germline CDR1 reads SGHNT; CDR2 reads YYREEE (reference sequence). The V gene end was trimmed by 4 bases and the J gene end by 7 bases; junction bases not matched to a gene: 11. The CDR3 contains 14 residues. The CDR3 coding sequence is TGTGCCAGCAGCGGGGGGGGACTCTCTTATGAGCAGTACTTC. It codes for CASSGGGLSYEQYF.

The rearrangement joins TRBV2 to TRBJ1-5, with 7 bases identical to TRBD1. J was trimmed by 6 bases and V by 3 bases; bases with no gene match: 8. Germline V gene sequence: CDR1 SNHLY, CDR2 FYNNEI. The CDR3 is made up of 15 amino acids. CDR3 region: CASSERGLVSQPQHF. CDR3 nucleotide sequence: TGTGCCAGCAGTGAGAGGGGGCTTGTAAGTCAGCCCCAGCATTTT.

There are a few counts of this clone. Here the CDR3 reads CASQRDTGEKLFF. Written as DNA, the CDR3 is TGTGCCAGCCAACGGGACACCGGGGAAAAACTGTTTTTT. The rearrangement uses TRBV19 and TRBJ1-4; a possible D gene is TRBD1 (6 bases). V was trimmed by 9 bases and J by 8 bases, leaving 16 bases between them. CDR3 length: 13 amino acids. The germline gives CDR1 LNHDA, CDR2 SQIVND (reference sequence). The full variable domain, completed using reference TRBV19 and TRBJ1-4, is DGGITQSPKYLFRKEGQNVTLSCEQNLNHDAMYWYRQDPGQGLRLIYYSQIVNDFQKGDIAEGYSVSREKKESFPLTVTSAQKNPTAFYLCASQRDTGEKLFFGSGTQLSVL.

The V gene is TRBV19, the J gene TRBJ2-1, with 8 bases identical to TRBD2. Germline trimming cut 5 bases from V and 0 bases from J; bases unmatched to any gene: 6. The CDR3 spans 16 residues. Germline V gene sequence: CDR1 LNHDA, CDR2 SQIVND (reference sequence). The CDR3 DNA follows: TGTGCCAGTAGTTTCAGACTAGCGAGCTCCTACAATGAGCAGTTCTTC. The encoded protein is CASSFRLASSYNEQFF.

This sequence joins TRBV5-6 and TRBJ2-7; TRBD2 agrees at 7 bases. The CDR3 loop spans 14 amino acids. The V and J ends lost 5 bases and 1 base, in that order; junction bases with no gene match: 6. Per germline, CDR1 SGHDT and CDR2 YYEEEE. CDR3 amino acids: CASRLGGVSYEQYF. DNA for the CDR3: TGTGCCAGCAGGCTTGGGGGGGTATCCTACGAGCAGTACTTC.

This rearrangement joins TRBV27 to TRBJ1-1, with 7 bases aligning to TRBD1. The CDR3 runs 15 residues. The V segment lost 2 bases and the J segment 5 bases; nucleotides outside the gene matches: 8. The germline gives CDR1 MNHEY, CDR2 SMNVEV (reference sequence). The CDR3 DNA is TGTGCCAGCAGTTTAAGAGACAGGGTTTGGACTGAAGCTTTCTTT. Its translation is CASSLRDRVWTEAFF.

The CDR3 nucleotides read TGTGCCACCAGCAGAGATAGGAACGGAGAATATGGCTACACCTTC. This sequence encodes CATSRDRNGEYGYTF. This chain connects TRBV15 to TRBJ1-2; D is ambiguous. This CDR3 contains 15 residues. The germline V and J ends were trimmed by 0 bases and 5 bases, with 13 bases remaining between them. Germline assignment: CDR1 LNHNV and CDR2 YYDKDF (reference sequence).

V usage is TRBV10-3 and J usage is TRBJ1-5, with D possibly TRBD1 on 5 matching bases. Germline CDR1 ENHRY, CDR2 SYGVKD. The V end was cut by 3 bases, the J end by 7 bases, with 10 bases between. The CDR3 covers 13 residues. The CDR3, as DNA: TGTGCCATCAGTGATGGGGCAGAGCAGCCCCAGCATTTT. Translating gives CAISDGAEQPQHF.

The chain has TRBV27 and TRBJ1-4, with D maybe TRBD1 (5 bases). Germline CDR1 MNHEY, CDR2 SMNVEV (reference sequence). The CDR3 is 15 residues long. Trimming stripped 1 base from V and 4 bases from J, with 10 bases between. CDR3 DNA sequence: TGTGCCAGCAGTTTATGGCAGGGCTATAATGAAAAACTGTTTTTT. It codes for CASSLWQGYNEKLFF.